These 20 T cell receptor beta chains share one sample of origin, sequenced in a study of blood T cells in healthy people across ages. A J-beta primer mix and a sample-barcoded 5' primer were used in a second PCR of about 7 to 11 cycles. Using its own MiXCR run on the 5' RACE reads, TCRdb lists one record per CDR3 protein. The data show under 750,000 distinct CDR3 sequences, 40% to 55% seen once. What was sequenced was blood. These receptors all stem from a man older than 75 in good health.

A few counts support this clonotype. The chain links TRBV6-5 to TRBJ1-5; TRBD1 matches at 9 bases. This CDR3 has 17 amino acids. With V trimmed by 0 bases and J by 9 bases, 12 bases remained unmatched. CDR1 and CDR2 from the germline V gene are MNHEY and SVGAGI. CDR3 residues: CASSYSRDRAGVGPQHF. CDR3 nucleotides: TGTGCCAGCAGTTACTCCCGGGACAGGGCCGGAGTAGGGCCCCAGCATTTT.

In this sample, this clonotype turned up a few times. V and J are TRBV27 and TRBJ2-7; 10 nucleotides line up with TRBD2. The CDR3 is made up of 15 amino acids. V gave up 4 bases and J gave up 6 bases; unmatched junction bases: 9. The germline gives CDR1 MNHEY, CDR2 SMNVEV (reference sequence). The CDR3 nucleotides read TGTGCCAGCAGTTATCTCCCTAGCGGGGGTGGCGAGCAGTACTTC. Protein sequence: CASSYLPSGGGEQYF.

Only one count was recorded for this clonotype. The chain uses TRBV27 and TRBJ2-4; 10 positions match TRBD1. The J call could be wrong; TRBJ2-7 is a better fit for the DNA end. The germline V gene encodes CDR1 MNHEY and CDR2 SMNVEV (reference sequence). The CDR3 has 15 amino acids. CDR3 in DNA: TGTGCCAGCAGACGGGGGACAGGGGTTCCCTACGAGCAGTACTTC. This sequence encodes CASRRGTGVPYEQYF.

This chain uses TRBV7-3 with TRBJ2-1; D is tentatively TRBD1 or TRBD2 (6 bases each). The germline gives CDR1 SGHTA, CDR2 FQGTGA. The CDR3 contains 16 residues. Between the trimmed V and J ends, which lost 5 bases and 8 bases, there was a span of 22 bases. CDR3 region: CASSPAVRGATDEQFF. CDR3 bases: TGTGCCAGCAGCCCCGCCGTGAGGGGGGCTACAGATGAGCAGTTCTTC. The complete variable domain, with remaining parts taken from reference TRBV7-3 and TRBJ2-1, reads GAGVSQTPSNKVTEKGKYVELRCDPISGHTALYWYRQSLGQGPEFLIYFQGTGAADDSGLPNDRFFAVRPEGSVSTLKIQRTERGDSAVYLCASSPAVRGATDEQFFGPGTRLTVL.

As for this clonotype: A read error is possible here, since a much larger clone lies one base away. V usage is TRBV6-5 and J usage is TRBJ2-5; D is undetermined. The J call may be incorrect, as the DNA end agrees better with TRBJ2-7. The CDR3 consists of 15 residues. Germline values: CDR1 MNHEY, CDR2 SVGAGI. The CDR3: CASSYSQRASYEQYF. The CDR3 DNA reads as TGTGCAAGCAGTTACTCGCAACGGGCTTCTTACGAGCAGTACTTC.

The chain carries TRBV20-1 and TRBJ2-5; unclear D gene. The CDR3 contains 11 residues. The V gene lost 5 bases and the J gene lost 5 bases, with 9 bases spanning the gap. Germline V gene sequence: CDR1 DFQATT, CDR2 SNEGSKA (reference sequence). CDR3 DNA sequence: TGCAGTGCTTTAGTCCGGGAGACCCAGTACTTC. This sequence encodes CSALVRETQYF.

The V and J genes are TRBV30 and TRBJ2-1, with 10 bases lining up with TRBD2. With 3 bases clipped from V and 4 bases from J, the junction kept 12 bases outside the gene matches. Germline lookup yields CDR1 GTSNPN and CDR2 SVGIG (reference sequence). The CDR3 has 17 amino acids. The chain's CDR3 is CAWRAPPLAGVYNEQFF. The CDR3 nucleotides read TGTGCCTGGAGGGCCCCTCCTCTAGCGGGGGTATACAATGAGCAGTTCTTC.

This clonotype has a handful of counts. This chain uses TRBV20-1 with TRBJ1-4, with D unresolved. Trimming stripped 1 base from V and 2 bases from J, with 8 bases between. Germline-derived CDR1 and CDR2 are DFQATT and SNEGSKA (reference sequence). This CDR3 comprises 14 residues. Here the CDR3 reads CSARAVGTNEKLFF. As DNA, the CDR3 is TGCAGTGCTAGAGCGGTGGGGACTAATGAAAAACTGTTTTTT.

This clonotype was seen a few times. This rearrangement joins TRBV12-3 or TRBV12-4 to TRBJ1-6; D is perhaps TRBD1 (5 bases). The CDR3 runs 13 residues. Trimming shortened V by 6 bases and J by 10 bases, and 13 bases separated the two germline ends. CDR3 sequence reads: CASSYQGDSPLHF. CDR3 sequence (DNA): TGTGCCAGCAGCTATCAGGGCGACTCACCCCTCCACTTT.

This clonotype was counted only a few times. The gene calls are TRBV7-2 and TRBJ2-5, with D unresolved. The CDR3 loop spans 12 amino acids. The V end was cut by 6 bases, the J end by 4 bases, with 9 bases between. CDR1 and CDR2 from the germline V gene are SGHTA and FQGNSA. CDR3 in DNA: TGTGCCAGCAGTTGGCGGTCAGAGACCCAGTACTTC. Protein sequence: CASSWRSETQYF.

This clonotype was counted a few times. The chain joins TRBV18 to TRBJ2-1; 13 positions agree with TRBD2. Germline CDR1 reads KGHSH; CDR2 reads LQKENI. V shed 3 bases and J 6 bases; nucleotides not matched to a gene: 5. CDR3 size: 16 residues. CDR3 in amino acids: CASSPLLAGGSNEQFF. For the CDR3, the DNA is TGTGCCAGCTCACCTCTACTAGCGGGAGGGAGCAATGAGCAGTTCTTC.

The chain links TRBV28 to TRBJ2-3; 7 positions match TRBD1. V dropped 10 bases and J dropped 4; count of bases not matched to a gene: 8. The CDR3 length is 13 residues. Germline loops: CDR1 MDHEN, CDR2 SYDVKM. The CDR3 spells CATRDSSADTQYF. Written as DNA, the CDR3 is TGTGCCACCAGGGACAGCTCGGCAGATACGCAGTATTTT.

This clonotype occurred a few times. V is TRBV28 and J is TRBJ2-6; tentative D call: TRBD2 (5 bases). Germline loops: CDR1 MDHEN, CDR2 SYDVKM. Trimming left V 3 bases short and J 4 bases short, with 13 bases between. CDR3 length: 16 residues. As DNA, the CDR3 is TGTGCCAGCAGTTTCCCTCCTGCTAGCGGGGCCAACGTCCTGACTTTC. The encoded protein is CASSFPPASGANVLTF.

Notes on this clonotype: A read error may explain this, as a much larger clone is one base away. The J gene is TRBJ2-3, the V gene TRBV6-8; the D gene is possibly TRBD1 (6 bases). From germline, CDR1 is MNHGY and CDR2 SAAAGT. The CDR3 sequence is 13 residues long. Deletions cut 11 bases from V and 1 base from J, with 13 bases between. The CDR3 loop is CASAEGGTDTQYF. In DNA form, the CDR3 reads TGTGCCTCGGCTGAGGGGGGCACAGATACGCAGTATTTT.

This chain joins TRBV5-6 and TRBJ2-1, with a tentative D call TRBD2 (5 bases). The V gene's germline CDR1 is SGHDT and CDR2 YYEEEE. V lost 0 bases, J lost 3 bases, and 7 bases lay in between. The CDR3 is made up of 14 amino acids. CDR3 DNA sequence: TGTGCCAGCAGCTTGGTCCGGGACTACAATGAGCAGTTCTTC. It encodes CASSLVRDYNEQFF.

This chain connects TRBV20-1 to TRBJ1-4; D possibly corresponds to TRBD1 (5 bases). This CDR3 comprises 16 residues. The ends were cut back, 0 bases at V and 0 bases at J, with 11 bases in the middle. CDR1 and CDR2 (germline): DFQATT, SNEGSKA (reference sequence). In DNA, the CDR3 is TGCAGTGCTAGAGATGGGGGAAAAGCAACTAATGAAAAACTGTTTTTT. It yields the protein CSARDGGKATNEKLFF.

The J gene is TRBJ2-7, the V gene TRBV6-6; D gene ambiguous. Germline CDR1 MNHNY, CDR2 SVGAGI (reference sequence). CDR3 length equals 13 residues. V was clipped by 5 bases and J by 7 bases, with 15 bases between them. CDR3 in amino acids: CASSPPGLREQYF. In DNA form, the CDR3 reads TGTGCCAGCAGTCCCCCGGGCCTCCGGGAGCAGTACTTC.

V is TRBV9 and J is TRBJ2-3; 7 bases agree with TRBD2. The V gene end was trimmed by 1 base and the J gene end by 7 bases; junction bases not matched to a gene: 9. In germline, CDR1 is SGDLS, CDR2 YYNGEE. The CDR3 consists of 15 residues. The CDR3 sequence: CASSVRGSKTNTQYF. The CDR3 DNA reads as TGTGCCAGCAGCGTACGCGGGAGCAAGACAAATACGCAGTATTTT.

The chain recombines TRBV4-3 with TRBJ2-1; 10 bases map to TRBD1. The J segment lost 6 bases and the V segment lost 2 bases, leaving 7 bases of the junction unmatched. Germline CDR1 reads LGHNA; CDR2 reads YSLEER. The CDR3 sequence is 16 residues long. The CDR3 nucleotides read TGCGCCAGCAGCCAACAGACAGGGGGCTTACGCAATGAGCAGTTCTTC. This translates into CASSQQTGGLRNEQFF.

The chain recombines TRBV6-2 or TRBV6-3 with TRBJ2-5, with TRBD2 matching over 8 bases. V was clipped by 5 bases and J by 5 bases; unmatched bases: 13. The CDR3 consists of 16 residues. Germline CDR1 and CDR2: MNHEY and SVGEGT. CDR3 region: CASSRIPSGPAETQYF. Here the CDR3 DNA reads TGTGCCAGCAGTCGGATCCCTAGCGGGCCAGCGGAGACCCAGTACTTC.